This entry lists 21 T cell receptor beta chains sequenced from one sample in a study of radiation and T cells in renal cell carcinoma. The table came from immunoSEQ multiplex PCR; TCRdb's copy has only in-frame clones and leaves some out. This table holds tens of thousands of clones, 58% found once. Treatment of the sample: treatment-naive control, cytoreductive nephrectomy. The starting material was tumor tissue, obtained from a patient whose treatment was nephrectomy without radiotherapy. Source of these receptors: a man aged 35-49 years with renal cell carcinoma.

The rearrangement uses TRBV5-1 and TRBJ2-6; 7 bases match TRBD1. The CDR3 consists of 18 residues. Trimming took 3 bases from V and 0 from J; bases not matched to a gene: 9. Germline assignment: CDR1 SGHRS and CDR2 YFSETQ. The CDR3 reads CASSSKTGQRSGANVLTF. DNA for the CDR3: TGCGCCAGCAGCTCTAAGACAGGGCAACGCTCTGGGGCCAACGTCCTGACTTTC. The entire variable domain, with the rest obtained from reference TRBV5-1 and TRBJ2-6, is as follows: KAGVTQTPRYLIKTRGQQVTLSCSPISGHRSVSWYQQTPGQGLQFLFEYFSETQRNKGNFPGRFSGRQFSNSRSEMNVSTLELGDSALYLCASSSKTGQRSGANVLTFGAGSRLTVL.

The rearrangement links TRBV5-4 to TRBJ1-2; D remains unclear. CDR3 length equals 14 residues. Trimming removed 0 bases at V and 2 bases at J, with 8 bases between. CDR1 is SGHNT and CDR2 is YYREEE in the germline V gene (reference sequence). The CDR3 is CASSLDVRNYGYTF. As DNA, the CDR3 is TGTGCCAGCAGCTTGGATGTCAGGAACTATGGCTACACCTTC.

The chain uses TRBV10-3 and TRBJ1-2; weak D call: TRBD1 (6 bases). V lost 0 bases and J 6 bases, leaving 8 bases between the germline ends. This CDR3 region has 13 residues. The germline V gene encodes CDR1 ENHRY and CDR2 SYGVKD. CDR3 sequence reads: CAISESRDNGYTF. In DNA form, the CDR3 reads TGTGCCATCAGTGAGTCGAGGGACAATGGCTACACCTTC.

V is TRBV7-2 and J is TRBJ2-5, with 9 nucleotides matching TRBD2. CDR1 and CDR2 (germline): SGHTA, FQGNSA. With 2 bases clipped from V and 5 bases from J, the junction kept 6 bases outside the gene matches. This CDR3 has 15 amino acids. The CDR3 region is CASSLMRGGLETQYF. The CDR3 coding sequence is TGTGCCAGCAGCTTAATGCGGGGGGGCCTTGAGACCCAGTACTTC.

The gene calls are TRBV6-1 and TRBJ2-7; no definite D call. The CDR3 runs 13 residues. Germline V gene sequence: CDR1 MNHNS, CDR2 SASEGT. The germline V and J ends were trimmed by 7 bases and 3 bases, with 13 bases remaining between them. The CDR3: CASTRTGLYEQYF. In DNA form, the CDR3 reads TGTGCCAGCACCCGGACCGGCCTCTACGAGCAGTACTTC.

The V gene is TRBV5-6, the J gene TRBJ1-1; 7 bases are a match to TRBD1. This CDR3 is 14 amino acids long. Looked up from germline, CDR1 is SGHDT and CDR2 is YYEEEE. With V trimmed by 2 bases and J by 1 base, 2 bases remained unmatched. The CDR3 spells CASSFRGWNTEAFF. CDR3 bases: TGTGCCAGCAGCTTCAGGGGGTGGAACACTGAAGCTTTCTTT.

In its sample, this clone was seen once. The J gene is TRBJ1-3, the V gene TRBV4-1; D unclear. The CDR3 sequence is 15 residues long. The V end was cut by 2 bases, the J end by 4 bases, with 12 bases between. Per the germline V gene, CDR1 is MGHRA and CDR2 is YSYEKL. In DNA form, the CDR3 reads TGCGCCAGCAGCCAACCGGACTCAAGGGGAAACACCATATATTTT. As protein: CASSQPDSRGNTIYF.

The rearrangement links TRBV5-4 to TRBJ2-2; 10 nucleotides match TRBD1. V lost 6 bases to trimming and J lost 4 bases; unmatched junction nucleotides: 3. Germline values: CDR1 SGHNT, CDR2 YYREEE (reference sequence). This CDR3 spans 14 amino acids. DNA of the CDR3: TGTGCCAGCATCCGGGACAGGGGCACCGGGGAGCTGTTTTTT. As protein: CASIRDRGTGELFF.

The chain is built from TRBV5-1 and TRBJ1-4, with 7 bases lining up with TRBD1. With V trimmed by 5 bases and J by 7 bases, 17 bases remained unmatched. From germline, CDR1 is SGHRS and CDR2 YFSETQ. The CDR3 consists of 17 residues. In DNA, the CDR3 is TGCGCCAGCAGGGAGGGACAGCCATCGGACCGTGGTGAAAAACTGTTTTTT. Translating gives CASREGQPSDRGEKLFF.

This clone was recorded once. The genes are TRBV25-1 and TRBJ2-2, with D possibly matching TRBD1 (5 bases). Trimming removed 6 bases from V and 6 bases from J, with 14 bases in between. The length of the CDR3 is 14 residues. Germline lookup yields CDR1 MGHDK and CDR2 SYGVNS. In nucleotides, the CDR3 is TGTGCCAGCAGCGTCACAGGCACCGCCGGGGAGCTGTTTTTT. Its protein product is CASSVTGTAGELFF.

V and J are TRBV7-9 and TRBJ2-7, with D possibly being TRBD2 (7 bases). Germline loops: CDR1 SEHNR, CDR2 FQNEAQ (reference sequence). The CDR3 is 14 amino acids. The germline V and J ends were trimmed by 3 bases and 5 bases, with 14 bases remaining between them. The CDR3 sequence is CASSFQGRENEQYV. The CDR3 DNA reads as TGTGCCAGCAGCTTCCAGGGGCGGGAGAACGAGCAGTACGTC.

The chain employs TRBV6-1 and TRBJ2-1, with D tentatively TRBD1 (6 bases). Between the trimmed V and J ends, which lost 2 bases and 5 bases, there was a span of 16 bases. The CDR3 loop spans 16 amino acids. Germline V lookup: CDR1 MNHNS, CDR2 SASEGT. In nucleotides, the CDR3 is TGTGCCAGCAGTGAAAGCCAGGGGCATCTAAACAATGAGCAGTTCTTC. The encoded protein is CASSESQGHLNNEQFF.

This clone was detected a few times. The chain links TRBV6-1 to TRBJ2-2, with D possibly matching TRBD1 (5 bases). The CDR3 runs to 14 residues. Germline V CDR1 and CDR2: MNHNS, SASEGT. The V and J ends lost 1 base and 7 bases respectively, with 10 bases between them. Here the CDR3 reads CASSEERGGGELFF. CDR3 bases: TGTGCCAGCAGTGAAGAAAGGGGTGGCGGGGAGCTGTTTTTT.

The gene calls are TRBV28 and TRBJ1-5; D gene uncertain. V lost 6 bases, J lost 6 bases, and 9 bases lay in between. The CDR3 extends over 12 amino acids. In germline, CDR1 is MDHEN, CDR2 SYDVKM. This CDR3 reads CASREWTQPQHF. The CDR3 region has the DNA TGTGCCAGCAGGGAATGGACTCAGCCCCAGCATTTT.

The rearrangement uses TRBV5-4 and TRBJ2-3; no firm D call. This CDR3 is 14 amino acids long. Trimming took 1 base from V and 0 from J, leaving 6 bases between them. Germline assignment: CDR1 SGHNT and CDR2 YYREEE (reference sequence). CDR3 protein: CASSLQVSTDTQYF. CDR3 sequence (DNA): TGTGCCAGCAGCTTGCAGGTTAGCACAGATACGCAGTATTTT.

This clone showed up just a few times. The V and J genes are TRBV30 and TRBJ1-1; D might be TRBD1 (6 bases). Trimming took 4 bases from V and 3 from J, leaving 15 bases between them. Per germline, CDR1 GTSNPN and CDR2 SVGIG (reference sequence). The CDR3 sequence is 14 residues long. CDR3 bases: TGTGCCTGGACCGCGGGACAAGCAGACACTGAAGCTTTCTTT. Its protein is CAWTAGQADTEAFF.

This clone was counted only a few times. This chain connects TRBV9 to TRBJ2-5; 10 bases are a match to TRBD2. Germline loops: CDR1 SGDLS, CDR2 YYNGEE. This CDR3 spans 14 amino acids. V lost 4 bases to trimming and J lost 5 bases; unmatched junction nucleotides: 5. The CDR3 loop is CASSPGLARETQYF. Here the CDR3 DNA reads TGTGCCAGCAGCCCGGGACTAGCGAGGGAGACCCAGTACTTC.

This clone has more than one count but fewer than ten. The chain has TRBV7-2 and TRBJ2-7; D not certain. Germline assignment: CDR1 SGHTA and CDR2 FQGNSA. CDR3 length equals 13 residues. Trimming took off 1 base at V and 6 bases at J, with 10 bases between the two ends. The CDR3 coding sequence is TGTGCCAGCAGCTTAGAAGCAAGTGGCGAGCAGTACGTC. Translating it yields CASSLEASGEQYV.

V and J are TRBV7-2 and TRBJ2-1; 8 nucleotides agree with TRBD2. CDR3 length: 16 residues. Trimming cost V 1 base and J 2 bases; bases outside gene matches: 4. In germline, CDR1 is SGHTA, CDR2 FQGNSA. CDR3 sequence reads: CASSLDGGGTYNEQFF. Here the CDR3 DNA reads TGTGCCAGCAGCTTAGACGGCGGGGGGACCTACAATGAGCAGTTCTTC.

The chain combines TRBV5-1 with TRBJ2-1, with TRBD2 matching 13 bases. This CDR3 spans 16 amino acids. The germline V gene encodes CDR1 SGHRS and CDR2 YFSETQ. V gave up 4 bases and J gave up 6 bases; unmatched junction bases: 7. The DNA for the CDR3 is TGCGCCAGCAGCCCAGGACTAGCGGGGGCCGTCAATGAGCAGTTCTTC. Translated, it gives CASSPGLAGAVNEQFF.

The chain joins TRBV5-1 to TRBJ2-1; TRBD2 agrees at 11 bases. Germline trimming cut 4 bases from V and 8 bases from J; bases unmatched to any gene: 14. The CDR3 sequence is 17 residues long. Per the germline V gene, CDR1 is SGHRS and CDR2 is YFSETQ. The CDR3 protein is CASSAELAGVGSDEQFF. In nucleotides, the CDR3 is TGCGCCAGCAGCGCCGAACTAGCGGGAGTTGGTAGCGATGAGCAGTTCTTC.